These 29 T cell receptor beta chains originate from one sample sequenced in a study of blood T cell repertoires in COVID-19. Produced via immunoSEQ multiplex PCR; TCRdb's table is partial and in-frame only. The table records over 150,000 clones, 87% of them present only once. The sample taken for sequencing was peripheral blood. The receptors stem from a woman aged 70-85 years with COVID-19, enrolled during active disease.

The chain combines TRBV5-6 with TRBJ1-3; the D is unclear. Germline CDR1 is SGHDT and CDR2 is YYEEEE. V was trimmed by 0 bases and J by 0 bases, leaving 13 bases between them. The CDR3 totals 17 residues. The CDR3 spells CASSLVLGVNSGNTIYF. In DNA, the CDR3 is TGTGCCAGCAGCTTGGTTTTAGGAGTAAACTCTGGAAACACCATATATTTT.

This chain joins TRBV28 and TRBJ1-4; 7 nucleotides agree with TRBD1. The V gene end was trimmed by 2 bases and the J gene end by 8 bases; junction bases not matched to a gene: 5. The CDR3 totals 14 residues. The V gene's germline CDR1 is MDHEN and CDR2 SYDVKM. The CDR3 reads CASSLRGGEEKLFF. The CDR3 DNA reads as TGTGCCAGCAGTTTACGAGGGGGCGAAGAAAAACTGTTTTTT.

V and J are TRBV27 and TRBJ1-5; 7 bases are shared with TRBD1. The CDR3 is 15 amino acids. The V gene's germline CDR1 is MNHEY and CDR2 SMNVEV (reference sequence). Germline trimming cut 5 bases from V and 2 bases from J; bases unmatched to any gene: 6. As DNA, the CDR3 is TGTGCCAGCAGTCCCGACCAGGGGGGCAATCAGCCCCAGCATTTT. Encoded protein: CASSPDQGGNQPQHF.

This sequence joins TRBV11-1 and TRBJ2-1, with 7 bases aligning to TRBD2. The length of the CDR3 is 16 residues. CDR1 is SGHAT and CDR2 is FQDESV in the germline V gene (reference sequence). Trimming removed 6 bases from V and 5 bases from J; junction bases left unmatched: 13. The CDR3 DNA is TGTGCCAGCAGTCTAGTGAGCGGGGCAGGCAACAATGAGCAGTTCTTC. It translates to CASSLVSGAGNNEQFF.

CDR3 sequence reads: CASSSKGTTNEKLFF. CDR3 in DNA: TGCGCCAGCAGCTCAAAGGGGACAACTAATGAAAAACTGTTTTTT. The V gene is TRBV5-1, the J gene TRBJ1-4; TRBD1 might be the D (5 bases). The germline V gene has CDR1 SGHRS and CDR2 YFSETQ. Trimming left V 3 bases short and J 0 bases short, with 9 bases between. The length of the CDR3 is 15 residues.

This clone has only a few counts. CDR3 in DNA: TGCGCCAGCAGCCCCTCCGAGGGGGCCATTCAGTACTTC. Amino acid sequence: CASSPSEGAIQYF. The V gene is TRBV4-1, the J gene TRBJ2-4; 7 bases line up with TRBD1. The CDR3 runs 13 residues. CDR1 MGHRA and CDR2 YSYEKL come from the germline V gene. V gave up 4 bases and J gave up 9 bases; unmatched junction bases: 6.

The CDR3 nucleotides are TGTGCCAGCGTCGGACAGACAACTAATGAAAAACTGTTTTTT. It is translated as CASVGQTTNEKLFF. The chain is built from TRBV2 and TRBJ1-4; perhaps TRBD1 as D (6 bases). The CDR3 has 14 amino acids. The germline V and J ends were trimmed by 8 bases and 0 bases, with 10 bases remaining between them. In germline, CDR1 is SNHLY, CDR2 FYNNEI.

The chain couples TRBV10-3 to TRBJ2-3, with D perhaps matching TRBD2 (5 bases). Germline V gives CDR1 ENHRY, CDR2 SYGVKD. The germline V and J ends were trimmed by 6 bases and 6 bases, with 7 bases remaining between them. The length of the CDR3 is 11 residues. The CDR3 DNA follows: TGTGCCATCAGAGAGCGGGATACGCAGTATTTT. Translated: CAIRERDTQYF.

This chain joins TRBV5-1 and TRBJ2-2; maybe TRBD1 (5 bases). Trimming left V 2 bases short and J 5 bases short, with 13 bases between. The germline V gene encodes CDR1 SGHRS and CDR2 YFSETQ. The CDR3 has 15 residues. The CDR3 nucleotides are TGCGCCAGCAGCTTTACCCAGGGTGGGACCGGGGAGCTGTTTTTT. It is translated as CASSFTQGGTGELFF.

V usage is TRBV6-5 and J usage is TRBJ1-4, with TRBD1 identical over 9 bases. The ends lost 2 bases at V and 8 bases at J; junction bases unmatched: 3. The CDR3 contains 14 residues. The V gene's germline CDR1 is MNHEY and CDR2 SVGAGI. The CDR3: CASSYRQGGEKLFF. CDR3 nucleotides: TGTGCCAGCAGTTACCGACAGGGGGGCGAAAAACTGTTTTTT.

The rearrangement uses TRBV13 and TRBJ2-7; TRBD2 is a possible D gene (6 bases). Germline V gives CDR1 PRHDT, CDR2 FYEKMQ (reference sequence). Trimming left V 5 bases short and J 9 bases short, with 20 bases between. The CDR3 length is 14 residues. CDR3 in amino acids: CASSDGTASTAQYF. In DNA form, the CDR3 reads TGTGCCAGCAGCGACGGGACTGCCTCTACGGCGCAGTACTTC.

The V gene is TRBV5-1, the J gene TRBJ2-2, with D maybe TRBD1 (6 bases). The CDR3 loop spans 14 amino acids. Germline CDR1 and CDR2: SGHRS and YFSETQ. Trimming shortened V by 3 bases and J by 3 bases, and 9 bases separated the two germline ends. CDR3 sequence reads: CASSYRQDTGELFF. CDR3 nucleotides: TGCGCCAGCAGCTATCGACAGGACACCGGGGAGCTGTTTTTT.

The rearrangement links TRBV5-1 to TRBJ1-1; a possible D gene is TRBD1 (6 bases). Germline values: CDR1 SGHRS, CDR2 YFSETQ. This CDR3 comprises 14 residues. Trimming cost V 5 bases and J 5 bases, with 16 bases left between them. In DNA, the CDR3 is TGCGCCAGCAGGAGCACAGGGTCCGGGACTGAAGCTTTCTTT. It specifies CASRSTGSGTEAFF.

This rearrangement joins TRBV6-1 to TRBJ1-4, with D hard to call. This CDR3 spans 12 amino acids. Looked up from germline, CDR1 is MNHNS and CDR2 is SASEGT. V lost 3 bases and J lost 10, with 9 bases in between. CDR3 in DNA: TGTGCCAGCAGTGAGGTGGCGGTAAAACTGTTTTTT. It yields the protein CASSEVAVKLFF.

The CDR3 bases are TGTGCCAGCAGCCGTCTCATAGCGGGGGGGCTGGACAATGAGCAGTTCTTC. This gives the protein CASSRLIAGGLDNEQFF. J is TRBJ2-1 and V is TRBV28; TRBD2 matches 11 bases. With 6 bases clipped from V and 5 bases from J, the junction kept 12 bases outside the gene matches. The germline V gene has CDR1 MDHEN and CDR2 SYDVKM. This CDR3 spans 17 amino acids.

The genes are TRBV9 and TRBJ1-4, with 8 positions matching TRBD1. Germline CDR1 reads SGDLS; CDR2 reads YYNGEE. The CDR3 consists of 14 residues. V lost 0 bases, J lost 11 bases, and 6 bases stayed unmatched. CDR3 in amino acids: CASSVGQGAVKLFF. The CDR3 coding sequence is TGTGCCAGCAGCGTAGGGCAGGGGGCTGTGAAACTGTTTTTT.

The genes are TRBV5-1 and TRBJ2-7, with TRBD1 matching over 9 bases. The ends lost 5 bases at V and 3 bases at J; junction bases unmatched: 9. The CDR3 sequence is 15 residues long. CDR1 SGHRS and CDR2 YFSETQ come from the germline V gene. CDR3 sequence reads: CASRPGTGNFYEQYF. In DNA, the CDR3 is TGCGCCAGCAGGCCCGGGACAGGGAACTTCTACGAGCAGTACTTC.

The rearrangement joins TRBV19 to TRBJ1-1; D gene uncertain. Germline CDR1 is LNHDA and CDR2 is SQIVND (reference sequence). This CDR3 is built from 11 residues. V was trimmed by 1 base and J by 6 bases, leaving 3 bases between them. CDR3 protein: CASSIASEAFF. For the CDR3, the DNA is TGTGCCAGTAGTATAGCCTCTGAAGCTTTCTTT.

The table lists this clone with a count of one. The chain recombines TRBV11-2 with TRBJ1-3, with 7 nucleotides matching TRBD1. J gave up 0 bases and V 5 bases, and 7 bases lay outside the gene matches. Germline CDR1 reads SGHAT; CDR2 reads FQNNGV. This CDR3 has 16 residues. As DNA, the CDR3 is TGTGCCAGCAGCACCCTGGGACAGACCTCTGGAAACACCATATATTTT. It is translated as CASSTLGQTSGNTIYF.

The V gene is TRBV19, the J gene TRBJ2-3; 8 bases agree with TRBD1. V dropped 4 bases and J dropped 3; count of bases not matched to a gene: 6. The germline gives CDR1 LNHDA, CDR2 SQIVND (reference sequence). The CDR3 length is 15 residues. The CDR3 here is CASSRSRDRTDTQYF. CDR3 DNA sequence: TGTGCCAGTAGTAGAAGCCGGGACAGGACAGATACGCAGTATTTT.

The sample holds a few counts of this clone. V is TRBV6-5 and J is TRBJ1-1; TRBD1 matches at 11 bases. Germline V gene data show CDR1 as MNHEY and CDR2 as SVGAGI. The CDR3 is made up of 14 amino acids. V trimming: 5 bases; J trimming: 10 bases; junction bases outside the gene matches: 9. CDR3 residues: CASSPSGTGGVAFF. The CDR3 DNA is TGTGCCAGCAGTCCATCCGGGACAGGGGGGGTAGCTTTCTTT.

The chain carries TRBV28 and TRBJ1-6; tentative D call: TRBD1 (6 bases). V was shortened by 5 bases and J by 10 bases, with 18 bases between the two germline ends. The CDR3 totals 15 residues. Germline V gives CDR1 MDHEN, CDR2 SYDVKM. CDR3 sequence: CASSPLTGLGSPLHF. The CDR3 DNA is TGTGCCAGCAGTCCCCTAACAGGGCTTGGATCACCCCTCCACTTT.

This clone appeared a single time. The chain employs TRBV7-2 and TRBJ1-2; possibly TRBD1 for D (5 bases). V shed 4 bases and J shed 4 bases, with 19 bases lying between them. This CDR3 comprises 16 residues. Germline V CDR1 and CDR2: SGHTA, FQGNSA. The CDR3, as DNA: TGTGCCAGCAGCTCTGTATCTAGTGCAGGGATCTATGGCTACACCTTC. It specifies CASSSVSSAGIYGYTF.

This clone was detected once. The chain uses TRBV3-1 (or the pseudogene TRBV3-2) and TRBJ1-6; 10 bases are a match to TRBD1. This CDR3 region has 18 residues. V was clipped by 1 base and J by 4 bases; unmatched bases: 7. Germline CDR1 and CDR2: LGHDT and YNNKEL (reference sequence). This chain's CDR3 is CASSQGVRGQGYNSPLHF. The CDR3, as DNA: TGTGCCAGCAGCCAAGGGGTTCGGGGACAGGGGTATAATTCACCCCTCCACTTT.

This clone was counted ten times or more. The rearrangement joins TRBV15 to TRBJ2-5; D possibly corresponds to TRBD1 (6 bases). Looked up from germline, CDR1 is LNHNV and CDR2 is YYDKDF (reference sequence). The CDR3 spans 13 residues. Trimming stripped 1 base from V and 4 bases from J, with 7 bases between. In DNA form, the CDR3 reads TGTGCCACCAGCAGAGGAGGGGGAGAGACCCAGTACTTC. Residues: CATSRGGGETQYF.

As to this clone: Its ends do not fully match the called genes, so a read error is possible. V and J are TRBV3-1 (or the pseudogene TRBV3-2) and TRBJ1-2; 9 bases are a match to TRBD1. The CDR3 runs to 15 residues. Germline V gene data show CDR1 as LGHDT and CDR2 as YNNKEL (reference sequence). As DNA, the CDR3 is TGTGCCAGCACCCAAGAAGCGGACAGGGGAGGAGGCTACACCTTC. Amino acids: CASTQEADRGGGYTF.

The chain employs TRBV5-1 and TRBJ2-2; a possible D gene is TRBD1 (6 bases). V lost 5 bases, J lost 2 bases, and 16 bases lay in between. Germline loops: CDR1 SGHRS, CDR2 YFSETQ. The CDR3 covers 16 residues. The CDR3 spells CASRSTGTTNTGELFF. The CDR3 region has the DNA TGCGCCAGCAGGTCAACCGGGACAACCAACACCGGGGAGCTGTTTTTT. The full variable domain, its missing parts supplied by reference TRBV5-1 and TRBJ2-2, is KAGVTQTPRYLIKTRGQQVTLSCSPISGHRSVSWYQQTPGQGLQFLFEYFSETQRNKGNFPGRFSGRQFSNSRSEMNVSTLELGDSALYLCASRSTGTTNTGELFFGEGSRLTVL.

The gene calls are TRBV6-5 and TRBJ2-1, with a tentative D call TRBD2 (7 bases). V was clipped by 7 bases and J by 12 bases, with 16 bases between them. The CDR3 totals 12 residues. In germline, CDR1 is MNHEY, CDR2 SVGAGI. The CDR3 DNA reads TGTGCCAGCACGAAAGGGGGGGGCCGGCAGTTCTTC. Protein: CASTKGGGRQFF.

This clone showed up just once. V is TRBV6-5 and J is TRBJ2-7; 8 nucleotides agree with TRBD1. This CDR3 has 14 amino acids. Trimming cost V 4 bases and J 2 bases; bases outside gene matches: 4. Germline-derived CDR1 and CDR2 are MNHEY and SVGAGI. CDR3 residues: CASSSDRVTYEQYF. CDR3 DNA sequence: TGTGCCAGCAGTTCGGACAGGGTCACCTACGAGCAGTACTTC.